These T cell receptor beta chains were read from a single sample in a study of response to subunit inactivated influenza vaccine. TCRdb called the RT-PCR reads again in MiXCR, with one record for every CDR3 protein. This table has 530,000 or so distinct CDR3 sequences, about 14% appearing once. Source: PBMCs from blood, taken approximately 12 days after vaccination. All receptors come from a man in his fifties who received an inactivated influenza vaccine. CDR3s include the opening cysteine and the closing phenylalanine or tryptophan. Each record gives: CDR3 length, J gene, D gene, V gene, clone size, CDR3 protein, CDR3 DNA. A D gene is named only where the DNA matches it firmly. Expanded clones get a size class; other rows say once, few or many, or leave the size out.

>15|TRBJ1-4|TRBD1|TRBV12-3/TRBV12-4|many
CASSRPDRGYEKLFF
TGTGCCAGCAGCAGACCGGACAGGGGTTACGAAAAACTGTTTTTT
>14|TRBJ2-1|TRBD2|TRBV2|few
CASSTRLAGNEQFF
TGTGCCAGCAGTACTCGACTAGCGGGCAATGAGCAGTTCTTC
>13|TRBJ2-1|NA|TRBV4-3|NA
CASSQAPRNEQFF
TGCGCCAGCAGCCAAGCCCCGAGGAATGAGCAGTTCTTC
>15|TRBJ1-2|NA|TRBV12-3/TRBV12-4|NA
CASSFDWTGKWGYTF
TGTGCCAGCAGTTTCGACTGGACGGGGAAGTGGGGCTACACCTTC
>13|TRBJ2-1|NA|TRBV29-1|NA
CSGLGQGGNEQFF
TGCAGCGGACTCGGACAGGGAGGGAATGAGCAGTTCTTC
>13|TRBJ1-2|NA|TRBV10-3|NA
CAISARGDYGYTF
TGTGCCATCAGTGCCAGGGGCGACTATGGCTACACCTTC
>14|TRBJ2-7|NA|TRBV7-2|NA
CASSLVSQTYEQYF
TGTGCCAGCAGCTTAGTGTCCCAAACCTACGAGCAGTACTTC
>17|TRBJ2-1|TRBD2|TRBV4-3|NA
CASSQDLRGGPYNEQFF
TGCGCCAGCAGCCAAGATTTGCGGGGGGGCCCCTACAATGAGCAGTTCTTC
>16|TRBJ2-7|TRBD1|TRBV5-5|few
CASSLEVRTGSYEQYF
TGTGCCAGCAGCTTGGAGGTGCGGACAGGGTCCTACGAGCAGTACTTC
>16|TRBJ2-3|NA|TRBV5-1|few
CASSLALAPGTDTQYF
TGCGCCAGCAGCTTGGCCCTAGCCCCCGGGACAGATACGCAGTATTTT
>12|TRBJ2-5|TRBD2|TRBV12-3/TRBV12-4|many
CASRGGLETQYF
TGTGCCTCGCGGGGGGGCCTAGAGACCCAGTACTTC
>19|TRBJ2-2|NA|TRBV6-5|few
CASSYQGIVGGIGPGELFF
TGTGCCAGCAGTTACCAAGGAATCGTTGGCGGGATCGGACCCGGGGAGCTGTTTTTT
>16|TRBJ2-2|TRBD1|TRBV14|NA
CASSQGTGRHTGELFF
TGTGCCAGCAGCCAAGGGACAGGTCGGCACACCGGGGAGCTGTTTTTT
>17|TRBJ2-2|TRBD2|TRBV5-1|NA
CASSPGTSGITIGELFF
TGCGCCAGCAGCCCTGGGACTAGCGGGATCACTATCGGGGAGCTGTTTTTT
>13|TRBJ1-2|TRBD1|TRBV10-3|NA
CAISSDRGKGYTF
TGTGCCATCAGTTCGGACAGGGGTAAGGGCTACACCTTC
>16|TRBJ2-5|NA|TRBV15|NA
CATSRVKAGPAETQYF
TGTGCCACCAGCAGAGTTAAGGCAGGGCCGGCAGAGACCCAGTACTTC
>15|TRBJ1-1|NA|TRBV7-9|few
CASSIPRDGGTEAFF
TGTGCCAGCAGCATACCACGGGACGGGGGCACTGAAGCTTTCTTT
>16|TRBJ2-1|TRBD1|TRBV11-2|few
CASSKQGALSYNEQFF
TGTGCCAGCAGCAAGCAGGGGGCCCTCTCCTACAATGAGCAGTTCTTC
>13|TRBJ2-7|NA|TRBV11-2|NA
CASSLEAQDEQYF
TGTGCCAGCAGCTTAGAAGCTCAAGACGAGCAGTACTTC
>14|TRBJ1-1|NA|TRBV11-2|many
CASSPPGGDTEAFF
TGTGCCAGCAGCCCTCCGGGGGGAGACACTGAAGCTTTCTTT
>18|TRBJ2-7|TRBD2|TRBV13|NA
CASSPPGTSGHPFYEQYF
TGTGCCAGCAGCCCCCCCGGGACTAGCGGACACCCGTTCTACGAGCAGTACTTC
>14|TRBJ2-1|NA|TRBV4-2|NA
CAISQDQASNEQFF
TGTGCCATCAGCCAAGATCAGGCTAGCAATGAGCAGTTCTTC
>16|TRBJ2-3|TRBD2|TRBV19|NA
CASSVKAGGATDTQYF
TGTGCCAGTAGTGTAAAAGCGGGAGGAGCCACAGATACGCAGTATTTT
>15|TRBJ2-3|NA|TRBV7-3|NA
CASSLGGFASDTQYF
TGTGCCAGCAGCTTAGGGGGCTTCGCGTCAGATACGCAGTATTTT
>11|TRBJ1-1|NA|TRBV28|NA
CASSFGEGAFF
TGTGCCAGCAGTTTCGGGGAGGGTGCTTTCTTT
>16|TRBJ2-3|NA|TRBV12-3/TRBV12-4|many
CASSGLLAESTDTQYF
TGTGCCAGCAGTGGCCTACTAGCCGAAAGCACAGATACGCAGTATTTT
>15|TRBJ1-1|NA|TRBV6-2/TRBV6-3|NA
CASSSPTVGATEAFF
TGTGCCAGCAGTTCCCCCACGGTGGGGGCCACTGAAGCTTTCTTT
>14|TRBJ2-7|NA|TRBV6-1|few
CASRRGTLSYEQYF
TGTGCCAGCAGACGCGGGACTCTCTCCTACGAGCAGTACTTC
>11|TRBJ2-7|NA|TRBV20-1|NA
CSARSLYEQYF
TGCAGTGCTAGAAGCTTGTACGAGCAGTACTTC
>13|TRBJ2-2|NA|TRBV5-1|few
CASSTPPTGELFF
TGCGCCAGCAGCACCCCCCCCACCGGGGAGCTGTTTTTT
>12|TRBJ2-1|NA|TRBV29-1|few
CSVGTIFNGQFF
TGCAGCGTTGGGACTATCTTCAATGGACAGTTCTTC
>16|TRBJ1-4|TRBD1|TRBV30|NA
CAWGSTQTGAREKLFF
TGTGCCTGGGGATCCACTCAGACAGGGGCGAGGGAAAAACTGTTTTTT
>17|TRBJ1-5|NA|TRBV4-1|NA
CASSQDNTGRGSQPQHF
TGCGCCAGCAGCCAAGACAATACGGGGAGAGGGAGTCAGCCCCAGCATTTT
>13|TRBJ2-7|NA|TRBV13|NA
CASSLRLAYEQYF
TGTGCCAGCAGCTTACGGTTGGCCTACGAGCAGTACTTC
>14|TRBJ1-4|NA|TRBV20-1|NA
CSAREQLNGGRLFF
TGCAGTGCTAGGGAACAGCTTAACGGGGGAAGACTGTTTTTT
>14|TRBJ2-3|NA|TRBV4-3|many
CASSQDLEGNTQYF
TGCGCCAGCAGCCAAGATCTTGAAGGCAATACGCAGTATTTT
>13|TRBJ2-6|NA|TRBV29-1|few
CSVGGRGANVLTF
TGCAGCGTTGGGGGTCGTGGGGCCAACGTCCTGACTTTC
>13|TRBJ2-7|TRBD1|TRBV29-1|few
CSVEGQGTHEQYF
TGCAGCGTTGAAGGACAGGGTACCCACGAGCAGTACTTC